The rows below give T cell receptor beta chains drawn from one sample of a study of T cell responses to AZD1222 COVID-19 vaccine. The protocol was immunoSEQ multiplex PCR, while the TCRdb copy is restricted to in-frame clones and leaves out a portion. The sample yields some 63,000 clones, 84% seen once. The sample was peripheral blood, taken on day 0 of AZD1222 vaccination. These receptors were obtained from an adult in good health. The conserved cysteine and the conserved F or W are not part of the CDR3 here. Fields, in order: J gene, V gene, clone size, CDR3 protein. Expanded clones are given a class, and other clones once, few, many or no size at all.

j_call: TRBJ2-1
v_call: TRBV12-3/TRBV12-4
clone_size: .
cdr3_aa: ASIPGAYNEQF

j_call: TRBJ1-2
v_call: TRBV28
clone_size: .
cdr3_aa: ASSSGQGYGYT

j_call: TRBJ2-2
v_call: TRBV10-3
clone_size: .
cdr3_aa: AIKPSGSDGELF

j_call: TRBJ2-5
v_call: TRBV4-1
clone_size: .
cdr3_aa: ASSQDLESSGRSETQY

j_call: TRBJ2-3
v_call: TRBV30
clone_size: few
cdr3_aa: AWSVRAADTQY

j_call: TRBJ2-7
v_call: TRBV6-5
clone_size: once
cdr3_aa: ASSYAVWGEQY

j_call: TRBJ1-1
v_call: TRBV7-3
clone_size: .
cdr3_aa: ASSSDGNTEAF

j_call: TRBJ1-1
v_call: TRBV18
clone_size: .
cdr3_aa: ASSPFSGQGLTEAF

j_call: TRBJ1-2
v_call: TRBV30
clone_size: .
cdr3_aa: AWNRDAGGYT

j_call: TRBJ1-4
v_call: TRBV6-6
clone_size: .
cdr3_aa: ASSYSTATNEKLF

j_call: TRBJ1-2
v_call: TRBV29-1
clone_size: once
cdr3_aa: SVVDNLRGGYT

j_call: TRBJ1-4
v_call: TRBV9
clone_size: .
cdr3_aa: ASSVEGTASNEKLF

j_call: TRBJ2-3
v_call: TRBV18
clone_size: .
cdr3_aa: ASSLMGGSADTQY

j_call: TRBJ2-2
v_call: TRBV18
clone_size: .
cdr3_aa: ASSPYGTGTVTNTGELF

j_call: TRBJ1-5
v_call: TRBV5-6
clone_size: few
cdr3_aa: ASSALQQPQH

j_call: TRBJ1-5
v_call: TRBV15
clone_size: .
cdr3_aa: ATSRVWGGNQPQH

j_call: TRBJ2-6
v_call: TRBV4-3
clone_size: .
cdr3_aa: ASSPETGSGANVLT

j_call: TRBJ2-7
v_call: TRBV28
clone_size: .
cdr3_aa: ASSRVVTGGWGQY

j_call: TRBJ1-5
v_call: TRBV28
clone_size: once
cdr3_aa: ASISREYYSNQPQH

j_call: TRBJ2-7
v_call: TRBV19
clone_size: .
cdr3_aa: ASCLGGGSIEQY

j_call: TRBJ2-1
v_call: TRBV24-1
clone_size: .
cdr3_aa: ATSEFSGGKVRGEQF

j_call: TRBJ2-4
v_call: TRBV11-2
clone_size: .
cdr3_aa: ASSHPLAKNIQY

j_call: TRBJ1-1
v_call: TRBV10-3
clone_size: .
cdr3_aa: AISRQDPPEAF

j_call: TRBJ2-7
v_call: TRBV28
clone_size: .
cdr3_aa: ASTLGASYEQY

j_call: TRBJ2-3
v_call: TRBV6-2/TRBV6-3
clone_size: many
cdr3_aa: ASSQGLAGPVTDTQY

j_call: TRBJ2-1
v_call: TRBV6-4
clone_size: .
cdr3_aa: ASSDSSPSYNEQF

j_call: TRBJ2-7
v_call: TRBV28
clone_size: .
cdr3_aa: ATTTGPYYEQY

j_call: TRBJ2-6
v_call: TRBV6-2/TRBV6-3
clone_size: .
cdr3_aa: ASSYQGGSGANVLT

j_call: TRBJ2-7
v_call: TRBV7-2
clone_size: once
cdr3_aa: ASSLYATGYEQY

j_call: TRBJ1-3
v_call: TRBV6-5
clone_size: .
cdr3_aa: ASRGGRLSGNTIY

j_call: TRBJ1-2
v_call: TRBV6-2/TRBV6-3
clone_size: once
cdr3_aa: ASSFQRVYGYT

j_call: TRBJ2-5
v_call: TRBV7-3
clone_size: .
cdr3_aa: ASSSSSSGKSSETQY

j_call: TRBJ1-1
v_call: TRBV18
clone_size: .
cdr3_aa: ASSPPVTRASTEAF

j_call: TRBJ1-2
v_call: TRBV7-9
clone_size: .
cdr3_aa: ASSLTGLVYGYT

j_call: TRBJ2-3
v_call: TRBV11-2
clone_size: .
cdr3_aa: ASSPRLEEYTQY

j_call: TRBJ2-1
v_call: TRBV7-3
clone_size: .
cdr3_aa: ASRNPGTEYNEQF

j_call: TRBJ1-2
v_call: TRBV11-2
clone_size: few
cdr3_aa: ASSHHPGFRNYGYT

j_call: TRBJ1-3
v_call: TRBV30
clone_size: .
cdr3_aa: AWSVSSGNTIY

j_call: TRBJ1-1
v_call: TRBV11-2
clone_size: .
cdr3_aa: ASSPRISRNTEAF

j_call: TRBJ1-3
v_call: TRBV5-1
clone_size: .
cdr3_aa: ASSLGGLYSGNTIY

j_call: TRBJ2-3
v_call: TRBV11-2
clone_size: .
cdr3_aa: ASSLGSSGLTDTQY

j_call: TRBJ2-2
v_call: TRBV7-9
clone_size: .
cdr3_aa: ASSLGDRGNTGELF

j_call: TRBJ1-1
v_call: TRBV4-2
clone_size: few
cdr3_aa: ASSLDRGRTMNTEAF

j_call: TRBJ1-2
v_call: TRBV2
clone_size: .
cdr3_aa: ASTPDWSHGYT

j_call: TRBJ2-3
v_call: TRBV19
clone_size: few
cdr3_aa: ASSILAGISTDTQY

j_call: TRBJ2-1
v_call: TRBV18
clone_size: .
cdr3_aa: ASSQTSGGTQF

j_call: TRBJ2-3
v_call: TRBV5-4
clone_size: .
cdr3_aa: ASSLLGVGTDTQY

j_call: TRBJ2-1
v_call: TRBV7-2
clone_size: .
cdr3_aa: ASSSYIDNEQF

j_call: TRBJ1-4
v_call: TRBV7-2
clone_size: .
cdr3_aa: ASSEVRGSTNEKLF

j_call: TRBJ1-1
v_call: TRBV11-3
clone_size: .
cdr3_aa: ASSYQVGTEAF

j_call: TRBJ1-5
v_call: TRBV10-3
clone_size: .
cdr3_aa: ASLPGTGKNQPQH

j_call: TRBJ2-1
v_call: TRBV5-1
clone_size: .
cdr3_aa: ASSLLSTEYNEQF

j_call: TRBJ2-7
v_call: TRBV7-9
clone_size: .
cdr3_aa: ASSFWPASSYEQY